The rows below give T cell receptor beta chains drawn from one sample of a study of shared clonotypes between healthy human individuals. The assay was immunoSEQ multiplex PCR, and TCRdb's table has in-frame clones only and misses some. The sample has approximately 320,000 clones, roughly 84% seen once. Material for sequencing was memory CD8+ T cells sorted from blood. These receptors were taken from a man aged 18 to 29 in good health. Both conserved end residues are part of each CDR3. D genes are given only for firm matches. Some rows mark clone size as missing; the rest say once, few, many or name a class of expanded clone.

D gene,V gene,J gene,clone size,CDR3 protein,CDR3 DNA
.,TRBV2,TRBJ1-3,.,CATSGRAIHSGNTIYF,TGTGCCACCTCCGGCAGGGCGATTCACTCTGGAAACACCATATATTTT
TRBD2,TRBV30,TRBJ2-7,.,CAWSVHASGVFYEQYF,TGTGCCTGGAGTGTACACGCTAGCGGAGTGTTCTACGAGCAGTACTTC
TRBD2,TRBV5-6,TRBJ2-7,few,CASSLVGWLASGTYEQYF,TGTGCCAGCAGCTTGGTTGGGTGGTTAGCTAGCGGAACCTACGAGCAGTACTTC
.,TRBV4-1,TRBJ2-3,.,CASSRTVNTDTQYF,TGCGCCAGCAGTCGGACAGTCAACACAGATACGCAGTATTTT
TRBD2,TRBV5-4,TRBJ2-1,.,CASSLGSGSPVEQFF,TGTGCCAGCAGCTTGGGCAGCGGGAGCCCCGTCGAGCAGTTCTTC
.,TRBV29-1,TRBJ2-7,.,CSVDIRDGYEQYF,TGCAGCGTTGATATCAGGGATGGGTACGAGCAGTACTTC
TRBD1,TRBV9,TRBJ2-3,.,CASSAHVVGQVGTDTQYF,TGTGCCAGCAGCGCACACGTCGTGGGACAGGTTGGGACAGATACGCAGTATTTT
TRBD2,TRBV11-2,TRBJ2-7,.,CARSIGLAVLDEQYF,TGTGCCAGATCAATCGGACTAGCGGTTCTCGACGAGCAGTACTTC
.,TRBV7-2,TRBJ2-1,.,CASSLGVGPNEQFF,TGTGCCAGCAGCTTAGGGGTAGGACCGAATGAGCAGTTCTTC
.,TRBV11-1,TRBJ2-7,.,CASSRNRTAPYEQYF,TGTGCCAGCAGCCGGAACCGAACAGCACCCTACGAGCAGTACTTC
.,TRBV2,TRBJ2-3,.,CASGTLSYTDTQYF,TGTGCCAGCGGGACACTCAGCTACACAGATACGCAGTATTTT
TRBD2,TRBV9,TRBJ2-1,.,CASSVSSGGSYNEQFF,TGTGCCAGCAGCGTATCTAGCGGGGGCTCCTACAATGAGCAGTTCTTC
TRBD1,TRBV6-1,TRBJ1-5,.,CASSELDRGNQPQHF,TGTGCCAGCAGTGAGCTGGACAGGGGCAATCAGCCCCAGCATTTT
.,TRBV6-1,TRBJ2-7,once,CASSEDTGNRRYEQYF,TGTGCCAGCAGTGAAGATACAGGGAACCGCCGCTACGAGCAGTACTTC
.,TRBV7-9,TRBJ2-2,.,CASSAPEVPNTGELFF,TGTGCCAGCAGCGCCCCCGAGGTACCGAACACCGGGGAGCTGTTTTTT
TRBD2,TRBV5-4,TRBJ2-7,.,CASEASGSFGYEQYF,TGTGCCTCAGAAGCTAGCGGGAGTTTCGGCTACGAGCAGTACTTC
TRBD2,TRBV4-1,TRBJ2-3,once,CASSQDPPSGVTDTQYF,TGCGCCAGCAGCCAAGATCCCCCTAGCGGGGTAACAGATACGCAGTATTTT
.,TRBV4-2,TRBJ2-1,.,CASSQVRGEVYNEQFF,TGTGCCAGCAGCCAAGTCCGCGGGGAGGTTTACAATGAGCAGTTCTTC
.,TRBV7-4,TRBJ2-7,.,CASSFESPQPSYEQYF,TGTGCCAGCAGCTTTGAGTCCCCCCAACCGAGCTACGAGCAGTACTTC
TRBD2,TRBV30,TRBJ2-1,once,CAWSDVGGYNEQFF,TGTGCCTGGAGTGACGTCGGGGGGTACAATGAGCAGTTCTTC
TRBD1,TRBV13,TRBJ1-2,few,CASRARGQGNYGYTF,TGTGCCAGCAGAGCTAGGGGACAGGGGAACTATGGCTACACCTTC
.,TRBV5-5,TRBJ1-1,few,CASSLERGGTEAFF,TGTGCCAGCAGCTTGGAAAGGGGAGGGACTGAAGCTTTCTTT
TRBD1,TRBV2,TRBJ2-3,.,CASKWTGGADTQYF,TGTGCCAGCAAGTGGACAGGGGGCGCAGATACGCAGTATTTT
.,TRBV2,TRBJ2-1,once,CASSDVIGSYNEQFF,TGTGCCAGCAGTGATGTCATCGGTTCCTACAATGAGCAGTTCTTC
.,TRBV5-1,TRBJ1-1,.,CASSFPRSGGRHTEAFF,TGCGCCAGCAGCTTTCCCCGCTCCGGGGGGAGACACACTGAAGCTTTCTTT
TRBD2,TRBV7-2,TRBJ2-5,medium-sized,CASSNGLAGETQYF,TGTGCCAGCAGCAATGGACTAGCGGGGGAGACCCAGTACTTC
.,TRBV30,TRBJ2-7,.,CAWSVNWVDEQYF,TGTGCCTGGAGTGTAAATTGGGTTGACGAGCAGTACTTC
.,TRBV6-9,TRBJ1-5,.,CASSYPGTDQPQHF,TGTGCCAGCAGTTACCCAGGAACCGATCAGCCCCAGCATTTT
.,TRBV6-5,TRBJ1-5,.,CASSSDPYQPQHF,TGTGCCAGCAGTTCGGACCCGTATCAGCCCCAGCATTTT
TRBD1,TRBV29-1,TRBJ2-1,.,CSVGDSGSYNEQFF,TGCAGCGTTGGGGACAGTGGTTCCTACAATGAGCAGTTCTTC
TRBD1,TRBV5-6,TRBJ1-1,.,CASDPPGQGPDRGAFF,TGTGCCAGTGACCCACCGGGACAGGGGCCCGACAGAGGAGCTTTCTTT